These 8 T cell receptor beta chains share one sample of origin, sequenced in a study of cytomegalovirus exposure and HLA in healthy donors. 13 Jbeta primers and 60 Vbeta primers were used for the PCR. The method was immunoSEQ multiplex PCR; TCRdb's version includes in-frame clones alone and lacks a portion of them. The repertoire holds more than 85,000 clones, 15% seen once, with around 0.9% in the top ten. The sample was PBMCs. The origin of the receptors is a female donor in good health and CMV-seronegative.

This clone appeared a few times. This chain joins TRBV6-5 and TRBJ2-5; 11 bases line up with TRBD2. The J call may not be correct, given that the DNA end is closer to TRBJ2-7. The germline gives CDR1 MNHEY, CDR2 SVGAGI. CDR3 length: 16 residues. The CDR3 nucleotides read TGTGCCAGCAGTTACTTAGCGGGGGGGGCCCCCTACGAGCAGTACTTC. Translating it yields CASSYLAGGAPYEQYF.

This clone is judged medium-sized. The gene calls are TRBV5-1 and TRBJ1-2; a weak D match, TRBD1 (5 bases). V shed 2 bases and J shed 8 bases, with 10 bases lying between them. CDR1 and CDR2 from the germline V gene are SGHRS and YFSETQ. This CDR3 spans 12 amino acids. CDR3 sequence: CASSFGGDGYTF. DNA for the CDR3: TGCGCCAGCAGCTTTGGGGGGGACGGCTACACCTTC.

This clone was counted only a few times. This chain links TRBV30 with TRBJ2-5, with 10 bases lining up with TRBD1. With V trimmed by 3 bases and J by 4 bases, 8 bases remained unmatched. This CDR3 contains 15 residues. Germline CDR1 and CDR2: GTSNPN and SVGIG (reference sequence). The CDR3 loop reads CAWRPRDRGLETQYF. The CDR3 nucleotides are TGTGCCTGGAGGCCCCGGGACAGGGGTCTAGAGACCCAGTACTTC.

This clone has only a few counts. The chain recombines TRBV9 with TRBJ1-2, with a weak D call TRBD1 (6 bases). This CDR3 region has 12 residues. Between the trimmed V and J ends, which lost 3 bases and 7 bases, there was a span of 10 bases. Per germline, CDR1 SGDLS and CDR2 YYNGEE. Written as DNA, the CDR3 is TGTGCCAGCAGCGCCTTGGGGGCTGGCTACACCTTC. Amino acid sequence: CASSALGAGYTF.

The V gene is TRBV27, the J gene TRBJ2-1, with a tentative D call TRBD2 (5 bases). The V end lost 6 bases, the J end lost 6 bases, and 15 bases lay between the germline ends. Per germline, CDR1 MNHEY and CDR2 SMNVEV (reference sequence). This CDR3 has 14 residues. CDR3 DNA sequence: TGTGCCAGCAGCGTAGGAGGCAGACCCAATGAGCAGTTCTTC. This gives the protein CASSVGGRPNEQFF.

This clone has a handful of counts. J is TRBJ2-1 and V is TRBV28; 11 bases align to TRBD2. The CDR3 consists of 15 residues. The junction had 4 bases not matched to a gene; V was cut back by 3 bases and J by 6 bases. Germline V lookup: CDR1 MDHEN, CDR2 SYDVKM. DNA of the CDR3: TGTGCCAGCAGTTTGGAACTAGCGGGAGTCAATGAGCAGTTCTTC. Translating it yields CASSLELAGVNEQFF.

This clone was found a few times. The chain employs TRBV29-1 and TRBJ1-4; 10 nucleotides line up with TRBD1. Losses at the gene ends were 1 base for V and 7 bases for J; bases not matched to a gene: 6. Looked up from germline, CDR1 is SQVTM and CDR2 is ANQGSEA. This CDR3 comprises 15 residues. This CDR3 reads CSVEVGGTGVEKLFF. The CDR3 DNA sequence: TGCAGCGTTGAAGTTGGTGGGACAGGGGTTGAAAAACTGTTTTTT.

This clone was counted between two and nine times. This chain connects TRBV21-1 to TRBJ1-2; TRBD1 reflects the table's D call only, with no check against the DNA. TRBV21-1 constitutes a pseudogene. The CDR3 is 16 amino acids. The CDR3 sequence: CASSIEGQGVFYGYTF. The DNA of the CDR3 is TGTGCCAGCAGCATCGAGGGACAGGGGGTTTTCTATGGCTACACCTTC.